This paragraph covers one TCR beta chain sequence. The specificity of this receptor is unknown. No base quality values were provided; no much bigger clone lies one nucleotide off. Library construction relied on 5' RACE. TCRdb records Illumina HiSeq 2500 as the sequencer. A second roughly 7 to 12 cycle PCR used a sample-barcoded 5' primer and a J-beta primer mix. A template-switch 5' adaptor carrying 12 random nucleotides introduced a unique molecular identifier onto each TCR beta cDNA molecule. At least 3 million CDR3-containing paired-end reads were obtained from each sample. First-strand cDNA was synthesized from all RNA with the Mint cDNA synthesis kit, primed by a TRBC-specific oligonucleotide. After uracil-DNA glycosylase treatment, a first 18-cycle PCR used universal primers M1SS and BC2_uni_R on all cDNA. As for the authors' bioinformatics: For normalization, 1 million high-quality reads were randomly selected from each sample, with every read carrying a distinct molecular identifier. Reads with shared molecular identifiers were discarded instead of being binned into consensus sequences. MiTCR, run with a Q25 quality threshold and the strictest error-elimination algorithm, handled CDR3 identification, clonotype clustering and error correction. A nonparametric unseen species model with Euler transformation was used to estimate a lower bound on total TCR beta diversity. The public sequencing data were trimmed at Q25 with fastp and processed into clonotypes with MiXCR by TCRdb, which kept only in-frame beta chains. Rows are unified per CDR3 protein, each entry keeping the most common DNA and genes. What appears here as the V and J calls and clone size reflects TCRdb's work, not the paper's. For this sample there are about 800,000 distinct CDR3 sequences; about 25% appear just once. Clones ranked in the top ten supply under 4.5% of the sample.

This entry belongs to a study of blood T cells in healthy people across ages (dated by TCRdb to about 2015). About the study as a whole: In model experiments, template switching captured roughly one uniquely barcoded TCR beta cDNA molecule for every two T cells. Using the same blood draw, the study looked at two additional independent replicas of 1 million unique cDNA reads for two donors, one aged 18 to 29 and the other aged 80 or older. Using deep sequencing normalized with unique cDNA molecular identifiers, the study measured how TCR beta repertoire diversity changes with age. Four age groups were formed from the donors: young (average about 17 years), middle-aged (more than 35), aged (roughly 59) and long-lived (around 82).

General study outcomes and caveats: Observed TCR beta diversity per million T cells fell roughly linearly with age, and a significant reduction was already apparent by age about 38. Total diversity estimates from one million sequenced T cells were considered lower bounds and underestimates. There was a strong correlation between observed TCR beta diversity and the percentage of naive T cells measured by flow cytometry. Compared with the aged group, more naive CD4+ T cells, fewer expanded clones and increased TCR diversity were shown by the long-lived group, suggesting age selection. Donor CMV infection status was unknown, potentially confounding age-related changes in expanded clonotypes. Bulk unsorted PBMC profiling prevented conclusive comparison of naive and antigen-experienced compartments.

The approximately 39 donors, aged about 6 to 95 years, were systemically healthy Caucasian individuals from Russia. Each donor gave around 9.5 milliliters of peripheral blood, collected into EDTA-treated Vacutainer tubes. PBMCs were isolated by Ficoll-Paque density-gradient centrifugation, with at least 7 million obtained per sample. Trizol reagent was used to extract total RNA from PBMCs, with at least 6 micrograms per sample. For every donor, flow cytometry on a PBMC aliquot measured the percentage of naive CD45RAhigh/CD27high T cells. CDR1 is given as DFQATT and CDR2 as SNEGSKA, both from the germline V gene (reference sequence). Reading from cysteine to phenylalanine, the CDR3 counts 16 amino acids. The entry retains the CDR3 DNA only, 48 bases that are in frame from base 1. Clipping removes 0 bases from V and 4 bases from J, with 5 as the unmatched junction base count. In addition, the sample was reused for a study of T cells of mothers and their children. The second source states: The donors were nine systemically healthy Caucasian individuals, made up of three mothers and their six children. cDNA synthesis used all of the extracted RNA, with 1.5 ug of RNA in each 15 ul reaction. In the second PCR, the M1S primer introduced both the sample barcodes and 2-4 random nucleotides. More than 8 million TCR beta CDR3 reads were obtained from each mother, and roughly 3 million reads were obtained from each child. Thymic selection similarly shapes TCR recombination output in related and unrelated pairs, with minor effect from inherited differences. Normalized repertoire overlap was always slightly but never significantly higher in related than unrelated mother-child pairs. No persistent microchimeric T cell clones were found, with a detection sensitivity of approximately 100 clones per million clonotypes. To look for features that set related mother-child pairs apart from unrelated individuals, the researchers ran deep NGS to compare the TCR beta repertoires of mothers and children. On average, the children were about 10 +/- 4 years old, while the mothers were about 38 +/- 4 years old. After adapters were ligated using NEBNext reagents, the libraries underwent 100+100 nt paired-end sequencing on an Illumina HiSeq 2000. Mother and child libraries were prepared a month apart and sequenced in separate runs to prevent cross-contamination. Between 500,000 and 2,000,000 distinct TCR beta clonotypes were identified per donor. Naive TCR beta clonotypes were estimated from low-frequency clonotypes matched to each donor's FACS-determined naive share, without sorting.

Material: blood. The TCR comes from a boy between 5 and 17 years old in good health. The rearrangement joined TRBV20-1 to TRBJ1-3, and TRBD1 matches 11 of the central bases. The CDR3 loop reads CSARDGQGAGGNTIYF. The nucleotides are TGCAGTGCTAGAGACGGACAGGGGGCGGGCGGAAACACCATATATTTT.